Each of the 24 T cell receptor beta chains below was sequenced from the same sample in a study of blood T cell repertoires in COVID-19 (dated by TCRdb to between 2020 and 2021). Library preparation used the immunoSEQ multiplex PCR assay. TCRdb took over this immuneACCESS table, retaining in-frame rearrangements with V and J assigned. Such tables are incomplete; in checked studies, under half of the missing clones stem from an unresolved V gene, and the remainder is unexplained. The table for this sample lists roughly 81,000 clones; 75% to 95% of them were counted only once. 1.9% of the sample is taken by the ten largest. Sequencing was carried out using peripheral blood. The receptors come from a woman in her forties or fifties in a cohort sampled during active COVID-19.

The rearrangement uses TRBV5-4 and TRBJ1-5; perhaps TRBD1 as D (5 bases). CDR1 is SGHNT, CDR2 YYREEE, per germline (reference sequence). Trimming stripped 0 bases from V and 4 bases from J, with 8 bases between. This CDR3 region has 14 residues. CDR3 residues: CASSLAGRNQPQHF. The CDR3 nucleotides read TGTGCCAGCAGCTTGGCAGGGAGGAATCAGCCCCAGCATTTT.

This clone was seen only once. This chain connects TRBV7-3 to TRBJ2-1, with TRBD2 identical over 7 bases. The germline CDR1 and CDR2 sequences are SGHTA and FQGTGA. J gave up 8 bases and V 5 bases, and 9 bases lay outside the gene matches. The CDR3 loop spans 14 amino acids. CDR3 protein: CASSLFRTSHEQFF. The CDR3 DNA is TGTGCCAGCAGCCTCTTCCGGACTAGTCATGAGCAGTTCTTC.

V usage is TRBV4-1 and J usage is TRBJ2-7; TRBD2 agrees at 16 bases. Trimming at V came to 4 bases and at J to 6 bases, leaving 18 bases not matched to a gene. Germline assignment: CDR1 MGHRA and CDR2 YSYEKL. This CDR3 region has 20 residues. The CDR3 DNA reads TGCGCCAGCAGCCCGGGACTAGCGGGAGGGCCGGTGAAAACGATTCGCGAGCAGTACTTC. As protein: CASSPGLAGGPVKTIREQYF.

Here the CDR3 reads CASSVRRPRAGETQYF. DNA for the CDR3: TGTGCCAGCAGTGTGAGGCGGCCCAGGGCGGGGGAGACCCAGTACTTC. The chain has TRBV2 and TRBJ2-5; D might be TRBD2 (6 bases). Germline values: CDR1 SNHLY, CDR2 FYNNEI. The germline V and J ends were trimmed by 4 bases and 5 bases, with 20 bases remaining between them. The CDR3 totals 16 residues.

The chain carries TRBV28 and TRBJ1-4; D perhaps matches TRBD1 (5 bases). V was cut by 2 bases and J by 4 bases, with 11 bases left in between. Germline CDR1 and CDR2: MDHEN and SYDVKM. The CDR3 spans 15 residues. CDR3 protein: CASSLRGGINEKLFF. The CDR3 nucleotides read TGTGCCAGCAGTTTACGGGGGGGGATTAATGAAAAACTGTTTTTT.

The chain links TRBV6-5 to TRBJ1-1; D is ambiguous. Germline V gene data show CDR1 as MNHEY and CDR2 as SVGAGI. Deletions cut 6 bases from V and 1 base from J, with 6 bases between. This CDR3 spans 12 amino acids. CDR3 DNA sequence: TGTGCCAGCAGCCCGGGGAACACTGAAGCTTTCTTT. Protein sequence: CASSPGNTEAFF.

This chain uses TRBV4-1 with TRBJ2-7; the match to TRBD2 covers 12 bases. V shed 0 bases, J shed 2 bases, and the junction held 5 bases outside the gene matches. The germline CDR1 and CDR2 sequences are MGHRA and YSYEKL. The length of the CDR3 is 17 residues. Here the CDR3 reads CASSQDLLAGGPYEQYF. Written as DNA, the CDR3 is TGCGCCAGCAGCCAAGACTTACTAGCGGGGGGCCCCTACGAGCAGTACTTC.

The chain couples TRBV7-3 to TRBJ2-2; 10 bases fit TRBD2. Germline CDR1 SGHTA, CDR2 FQGTGA. The CDR3 totals 16 residues. V lost 4 bases to trimming and J lost 2 bases; unmatched junction nucleotides: 4. The CDR3: CASSWASGGNTGELFF. Here the CDR3 DNA reads TGTGCCAGCAGCTGGGCTAGCGGGGGCAACACCGGGGAGCTGTTTTTT.

This sequence joins TRBV9 and TRBJ2-7, with D possibly being TRBD1 (5 bases). The length of the CDR3 is 15 residues. The germline CDR1 and CDR2 sequences are SGDLS and YYNGEE. V dropped 3 bases and J dropped 2 bases, with 15 bases sitting between them. Here the CDR3 reads CASSARPDRTYEQYF. CDR3 sequence (DNA): TGTGCCAGCAGCGCGAGGCCCGACAGAACCTACGAGCAGTACTTC.

The chain has TRBV18 and TRBJ1-6, with D tentatively TRBD1 (6 bases). Trimming removed 3 bases at V and 5 bases at J, with 14 bases between. CDR1 and CDR2 (germline): KGHSH, LQKENI. This CDR3 is 16 amino acids long. The CDR3 coding sequence is TGTGCCAGCTCACCCCGGACAGTGAGTAATAATTCACCCCTCCACTTT. Translated, it gives CASSPRTVSNNSPLHF.

This chain connects TRBV4-1 to TRBJ2-5; a possible D gene is TRBD2 (5 bases). V lost 4 bases to trimming and J lost 5 bases, with 11 bases between them. The CDR3 spans 13 residues. CDR1 MGHRA and CDR2 YSYEKL come from the germline V gene. The CDR3 protein is CASSRGLTETQYF. In DNA, the CDR3 is TGCGCCAGCAGCCGAGGGTTAACGGAGACCCAGTACTTC.

The chain joins TRBV7-2 to TRBJ1-1; the D gene is possibly TRBD1 (6 bases). Germline V gene lookup returns CDR1 SGHTA and CDR2 FQGNSA. The CDR3 totals 14 residues. Trimming removed 1 base at V and 12 bases at J, with 18 bases between. The CDR3 spells CASSLDVGGRSTFF. The CDR3 DNA follows: TGTGCCAGCAGCTTAGATGTCGGGGGGCGATCTACTTTCTTT.

The CDR3 nucleotides read TGTGCCAGCGGTTTGACAGGGGGATTTACTGAAGCTTTCTTT. Translation: CASGLTGGFTEAFF. The J gene is TRBJ1-1, the V gene TRBV2, with 9 bases that match TRBD1. The CDR3 has 14 residues. Trimming cost V 8 bases and J 5 bases; bases outside gene matches: 9. Germline CDR1 and CDR2: SNHLY and FYNNEI.

This chain joins TRBV6-2 or TRBV6-3 and TRBJ2-7; 11 bases fit TRBD2. The germline gives CDR1 MNHEY, CDR2 SVGEGT. This CDR3 region has 13 residues. V lost 4 bases to trimming and J lost 5 bases; unmatched junction nucleotides: 1. DNA of the CDR3: TGTGCCAGCAGTTTAGCGGGAGGGAACGAGCAGTACTTC. It is translated as CASSLAGGNEQYF.

A single count supports this clone. The chain links TRBV18 to TRBJ1-2; D is uncertain. The germline CDR1 and CDR2 sequences are KGHSH and LQKENI. The ends were cut back, 2 bases at V and 4 bases at J, with 11 bases in the middle. This CDR3 has 14 residues. CDR3 residues: CASSPGRSAYGYTF. The DNA of the CDR3 is TGTGCCAGCTCACCAGGCAGATCTGCCTATGGCTACACCTTC.

The chain employs TRBV5-1 and TRBJ2-1; TRBD1 matches at 9 bases. The CDR3 is 14 amino acids. J gave up 6 bases and V 3 bases, and 4 bases lay outside the gene matches. Germline V gene lookup returns CDR1 SGHRS and CDR2 YFSETQ. The CDR3 bases are TGCGCCAGCAGCTCTCCGACAGGGGGCAATGAGCAGTTCTTC. Amino acids: CASSSPTGGNEQFF.

V is TRBV24-1 and J is TRBJ2-1; 8 nucleotides match TRBD1. The V gene end was trimmed by 7 bases and the J gene end by 7 bases; junction bases not matched to a gene: 17. The CDR3 length is 17 residues. Germline V lookup: CDR1 KGHDR, CDR2 SFDVKD. The CDR3 coding sequence is TGTGCCACCAGCCGCTCCCCAATGAGAACAGGGGGTAATGAGCAGTTCTTC. Encoded protein: CATSRSPMRTGGNEQFF.

This rearrangement joins TRBV7-9 to TRBJ1-1, with 8 bases aligning to TRBD1. Trimming removed 0 bases from V and 5 bases from J; junction bases left unmatched: 11. The CDR3 totals 17 residues. In germline, CDR1 is SEHNR, CDR2 FQNEAQ (reference sequence). The CDR3 coding sequence is TGTGCCAGCAGCTTAGCGGGCGCAGGGGGCTGGTTAACTGAAGCTTTCTTT. Translated: CASSLAGAGGWLTEAFF.

The table lists this clone with a count of one. The CDR3 DNA is TGTGCCAGCAGCTCAACTAGCGGGGACGGGGTTGAGCAGTTCTTC. Translation: CASSSTSGDGVEQFF. The gene calls are TRBV5-4 and TRBJ2-1; 10 nucleotides line up with TRBD2. This CDR3 is 15 amino acids long. V lost 3 bases to trimming and J lost 9 bases; unmatched junction nucleotides: 9. Germline lookup yields CDR1 SGHNT and CDR2 YYREEE (reference sequence). Using reference TRBV5-4 and TRBJ2-1 for the parts outside the CDR3, the full variable domain is ETGVTQSPTHLIKTRGQQVTLRCSSQSGHNTVSWYQQALGQGPQFIFQYYREEENGRGNFPPRFSGLQFPNYSSELNVNALELDDSALYLCASSSTSGDGVEQFFGPGTRLTVL.

The V gene is TRBV23-1, the J gene TRBJ2-4; the D is unclear. TRBV23-1 is placed among ORFs of uncertain function. V was cut by 6 bases and J by 6 bases, with 15 bases left in between. This CDR3 region has 14 residues. CDR3 coding DNA: TGCGCCAGCAGCCCTTTTGGGTCGGGAAACATTCAGTACTTC. This encodes CASSPFGSGNIQYF.

The CDR3 reads CASSVDAGSYEQYF. DNA for the CDR3: TGTGCCAGCAGCGTAGATGCAGGCTCCTACGAGCAGTACTTC. The V call is TRBV9, the J call TRBJ2-7, with no clear D. Germline CDR1 SGDLS, CDR2 YYNGEE. The CDR3 runs to 14 residues. V lost 0 bases and J 0 bases, leaving 7 bases between the germline ends.

The chain recombines TRBV10-3 with TRBJ1-4; no reliable D call. Germline V CDR1 and CDR2: ENHRY, SYGVKD. This CDR3 spans 13 amino acids. Trimming cost V 4 bases and J 8 bases, with 11 bases left between them. The CDR3 is CAISAGSREKLFF. The CDR3 nucleotides read TGTGCCATCAGTGCGGGGAGCAGGGAAAAACTGTTTTTT.

The gene calls are TRBV28 and TRBJ2-7, with D perhaps TRBD1 (7 bases). The CDR3 sequence is 14 residues long. V was cut by 7 bases and J by 3 bases, with 16 bases left in between. The germline gives CDR1 MDHEN, CDR2 SYDVKM. The CDR3 bases are TGTGCCAGCACCCCGCCAGGGGGGAGCTACGAGCAGTACTTC. This sequence encodes CASTPPGGSYEQYF.

The chain links TRBV19 to TRBJ1-1; D ambiguous. The CDR3 has 12 residues. Germline values: CDR1 LNHDA, CDR2 SQIVND (reference sequence). V was pared by 7 bases and J by 4 bases, with 10 bases between. CDR3 residues: CASKEGSTEAFF. For the CDR3, the DNA is TGTGCCAGTAAGGAGGGTAGCACTGAAGCTTTCTTT.